This T cell receptor (beta chain) is from a study of blood T cell repertoires in COVID-19. Note on this clone: Other DNA variants within this sample encode the same CDR3.

Generated by immunoSEQ multiplex PCR, the TCRdb table keeps only in-frame clones and is missing some. The repertoire holds roughly 220,000 clones, with around 88% as singletons. Material: PBMCs or T cells enriched from blood (not recorded which). The TCR originated in a woman aged 45 to 65 with acute COVID-19.

This CDR3 is CASSPPSGYEQYF. CDR3 DNA: TGTGCCAGCTCACCACCGTCCGGGTACGAGCAGTACTTC. The chain has TRBV18 and TRBJ2-7; D remains unclear. V gave up 0 bases and J gave up 4 bases, with 7 bases separating them. Germline-derived CDR1 and CDR2 are KGHSH and LQKENI. The CDR3 contains 13 residues. Full variable domain (rest looked up from reference TRBV18 and TRBJ2-7): NAGVMQNPRHLVRRRGQEARLRCSPMKGHSHVYWYRQLPEEGLKFMVYLQKENIIDESGMPKERFSAEFPKEGPSILRIQQVVRGDSAAYFCASSPPSGYEQYFGPGTRLTVT.